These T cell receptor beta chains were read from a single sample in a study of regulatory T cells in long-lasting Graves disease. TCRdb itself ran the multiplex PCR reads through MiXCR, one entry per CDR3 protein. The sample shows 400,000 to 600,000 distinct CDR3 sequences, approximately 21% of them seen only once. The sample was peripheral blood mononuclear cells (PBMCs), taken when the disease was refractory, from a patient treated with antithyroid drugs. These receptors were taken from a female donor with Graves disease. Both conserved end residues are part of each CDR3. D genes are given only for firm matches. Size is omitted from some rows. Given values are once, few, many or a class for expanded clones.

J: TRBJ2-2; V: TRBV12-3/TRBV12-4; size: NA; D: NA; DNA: TGTGCCAGCAGTTTTGGCGCCGGGGAGCCGTTTTTT; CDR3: CASSFGAGEPFF
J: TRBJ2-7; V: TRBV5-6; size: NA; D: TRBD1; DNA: TGTGCCAGCAGCGCAACCGGGACAGGAGCCTACGAGCAGTACTTC; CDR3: CASSATGTGAYEQYF
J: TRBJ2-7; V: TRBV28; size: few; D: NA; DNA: TGTGCCAGCAGCGCCGGACAGCTTCACTTC; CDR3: CASSAGQLHF
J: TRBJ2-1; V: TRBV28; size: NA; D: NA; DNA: TGTGCCAGCAGTATCCCCATGGACTTCACTCCGTCGCACAATGAGCAGTTCTTC; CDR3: CASSIPMDFTPSHNEQFF
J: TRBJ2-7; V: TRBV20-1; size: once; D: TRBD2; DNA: TGCAGTGCTAGAAGAGGTGCTAGCGGGACCGCCTACGAGCAGTACTTC; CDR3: CSARRGASGTAYEQYF
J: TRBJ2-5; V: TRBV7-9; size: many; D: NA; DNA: TGTGCCAGCAGCTTAATACGTTCGGAGACCCAGTACTTC; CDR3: CASSLIRSETQYF
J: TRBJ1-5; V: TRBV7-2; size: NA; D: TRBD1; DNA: TGTGCCAGCAGCTTAGAGCCGACCCGGGACAGGAGAAATCAGCCCCAGCATTTT; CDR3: CASSLEPTRDRRNQPQHF
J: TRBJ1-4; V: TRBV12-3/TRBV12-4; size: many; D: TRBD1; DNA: TGTGCCAGCAGAGGATACCGGGACAGGGATGAAAAACTGTTTTTT; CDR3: CASRGYRDRDEKLFF
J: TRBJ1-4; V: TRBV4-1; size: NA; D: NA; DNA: TGCGCCAGCAGCCAAGCCCCGGAGGGTGAAAAACTGTTTTTT; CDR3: CASSQAPEGEKLFF
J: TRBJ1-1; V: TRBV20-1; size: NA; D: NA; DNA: TGCAGTGCTAGGACACCAGAGAACACTGAAGCTTTCTTT; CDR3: CSARTPENTEAFF
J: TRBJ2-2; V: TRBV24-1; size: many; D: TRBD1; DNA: TGTGCCACCAGTGATTTAGACCTGACAGGGGGCCGTATTGTCGGGGAGCTGTTTTTT; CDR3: CATSDLDLTGGRIVGELFF